Listed below are T cell receptor beta chains from one sample, sequenced in a study of T cells after yellow fever vaccination. TCRdb reanalysed the 5' RACE reads using MiXCR and keeps one entry per CDR3 protein. This sample has about 260,000 distinct CDR3 sequences, with 3.6% found just once. Sequenced here: PBMCs, sampled 15 days after the yellow fever booster vaccination. Receptor source: a young man who received the YFV17D yellow fever vaccine. CDR3s include the opening cysteine and the closing phenylalanine or tryptophan. D genes are given only for firm matches. Where a row states a size, it is once, few, many or the class of an expanded clone; other rows omit it.

>TRBJ1-2|TRBV20-1|TRBD1|many
CSARTRDRGNYGYTF
TGCAGTGCTCGCACCCGGGACAGGGGCAACTATGGCTACACCTTC
>TRBJ1-5|TRBV12-5|.|few
CASGAITGTLYSNQPQHF
TGTGCTAGTGGCGCCATCACCGGGACACTATATAGCAATCAGCCCCAGCATTTT
>TRBJ2-1|TRBV12-3/TRBV12-4|TRBD2|many
CASSPPGLAKYEQFF
TGTGCCAGCAGTCCTCCGGGACTAGCTAAGTATGAGCAGTTCTTC
>TRBJ1-2|TRBV5-1|TRBD1|medium-sized
CASSPGQDYGYTF
TGTGCCAGCAGCCCTGGACAGGACTATGGCTACACCTTC
>TRBJ1-1|TRBV4-1|TRBD1|many
CASSLGQAYTEAFF
TGCGCCAGCAGCCTCGGACAGGCGTACACTGAAGCTTTCTTT
>TRBJ2-4|TRBV29-1|.|many
CSVEVAVKVGGIQYF
TGCAGCGTTGAGGTGGCGGTAAAGGTCGGAGGCATTCAGTACTTC
>TRBJ2-1|TRBV3-1|.|many
CASSPSHVSNEQFF
TGTGCCAGCAGTCCGAGCCACGTAAGCAATGAGCAGTTCTTC
>TRBJ2-5|TRBV20-1|TRBD2|many
CSKTSGGQETQYF
TGCAGTAAGACTAGCGGGGGCCAAGAGACCCAGTACTTC
>TRBJ2-1|TRBV12-3/TRBV12-4|TRBD1|many
CASRDRGYNEQFF
TGTGCCAGCCGGGACAGGGGTTACAATGAGCAGTTCTTC
>TRBJ2-7|TRBV5-1|TRBD1|many
CASSSGGQGSNEQYF
TGCGCCAGCAGCTCCGGGGGACAGGGCAGCAACGAGCAGTACTTC
>TRBJ1-5|TRBV10-3|TRBD1|.
CAISDQGDQPQHF
TGTGCCATCAGTGACCAGGGGGATCAGCCCCAGCATTTT
>TRBJ2-1|TRBV5-5|TRBD2|many
CASSLLVRLAGGHEQFF
TGTGCCAGCAGCTTGTTGGTCCGGCTAGCGGGGGGTCATGAGCAGTTCTTC
>TRBJ2-3|TRBV5-1|TRBD2|many
CASSSGTSGGLGTDTQYF
TGCGCCAGCAGCTCTGGGACTAGCGGGGGACTAGGCACAGATACGCAGTATTTT
>TRBJ1-5|TRBV20-1|.|many
CSARGEQGSQPQHF
TGCAGTGCTAGGGGAGAGCAGGGGAGCCAGCCCCAGCATTTT
>TRBJ1-3|TRBV5-1|.|many
CASSPPAAGNTIYF
TGCGCCAGCAGCCCGCCCGCGGCGGGAAACACCATATATTTT
>TRBJ1-6|TRBV20-1|.|many
CSANPRAGDYNSPLHF
TGCAGTGCTAATCCCCGGGCAGGGGACTATAATTCACCCCTCCACTTT
>TRBJ1-4|TRBV4-2|.|many
CASCQGGEKLFF
TGTGCCAGCTGCCAGGGAGGTGAAAAACTGTTTTTT
>TRBJ2-3|TRBV12-3/TRBV12-4|TRBD2|many
CASSLALDPAGGRADTQYF
TGTGCCAGCAGTTTAGCGCTGGACCCAGCGGGGGGGCGAGCAGATACGCAGTATTTT
>TRBJ2-7|TRBV7-2|TRBD1|many
CASSLEQGTGYEQYF
TGTGCCAGCAGCTTAGAACAGGGGACCGGCTACGAGCAGTACTTC
>TRBJ2-1|TRBV9|.|many
CASSVVGLPYNEQFF
TGTGCCAGCAGCGTAGTGGGACTCCCCTACAATGAGCAGTTCTTC
>TRBJ1-6|TRBV20-1|TRBD1|many
CSATRDSRNSPLHF
TGCAGTGCTACCCGGGACAGCAGAAATTCACCCCTCCACTTT
>TRBJ2-1|TRBV6-2/TRBV6-3|.|many
CASSYAPYNEQFF
TGTGCCAGCAGTTACGCTCCGTACAATGAGCAGTTCTTC
>TRBJ2-3|TRBV3-1|.|many
CASSQFVGNTQYF
TGTGCCAGCAGCCAATTCGTCGGCAATACGCAGTATTTT
>TRBJ2-2|TRBV20-1|.|many
CSALYGGELFF
TGCAGTGCTCTCTACGGCGGGGAGCTGTTTTTT
>TRBJ2-3|TRBV7-9|.|many
CASSLESTAGDTQYF
TGTGCCAGCAGCTTAGAGTCCACAGCCGGGGATACGCAGTATTTT
>TRBJ2-2|TRBV7-3|.|many
CASSWGTRGNTGELFF
TGTGCCAGCAGCTGGGGCACGAGGGGTAACACCGGGGAGCTGTTTTTT
>TRBJ1-5|TRBV7-6|.|many
CASSLGPGNSNQPQHF
TGTGCCAGCAGCTTAGGACCAGGGAATAGCAATCAGCCCCAGCATTTT
>TRBJ2-1|TRBV5-1|.|few
CASSLSRKGLSYYEQFF
TGCGCCAGCAGCTTGAGTCGTAAGGGATTATCCTACTATGAGCAGTTCTTC
>TRBJ2-1|TRBV5-4|.|many
CASSPLGGLHEQFF
TGTGCCAGCAGCCCCCTGGGGGGGCTCCATGAGCAGTTCTTC
>TRBJ2-3|TRBV20-1|.|many
CSARPQNTDTQYF
TGCAGTGCTAGACCCCAAAACACAGATACGCAGTATTTT
>TRBJ2-5|TRBV5-4|TRBD2|many
CASSSPLAGVVGETQYF
TGTGCCAGCAGCTCTCCGCTAGCGGGGGTCGTGGGGGAGACCCAGTACTTC
>TRBJ1-2|TRBV5-1|.|many
CASSYRDKHGYTF
TGCGCCAGCAGCTACCGGGACAAGCATGGCTACACCTTC
>TRBJ1-6|TRBV30|.|.
CAWSVVPSPLHF
TGTGCCTGGAGTGTTGTCCCCTCACCCCTCCACTTT
>TRBJ2-7|TRBV13|.|few
CASVREGSYEQYF
TGTGCCAGCGTGCGAGAGGGTTCCTACGAGCAGTACTTC
>TRBJ2-1|TRBV5-1|TRBD2|many
CASSFLAGGVAYNEQFF
TGCGCCAGCAGCTTTCTAGCGGGGGGAGTTGCCTACAATGAGCAGTTCTTC
>TRBJ1-1|TRBV2|.|many
CASSDGGVQAFF
TGTGCCAGCAGTGACGGGGGGGTACAAGCTTTCTTT
>TRBJ2-3|TRBV5-1|.|many
CASSLRVTGDTQYF
TGCGCCAGCAGCTTGAGGGTTACAGGGGATACGCAGTATTTT
>TRBJ2-1|TRBV7-3|TRBD1|many
CASSPGTAKSSYNEQFF
TGTGCCAGCAGCCCCGGGACAGCCAAAAGCTCCTACAATGAGCAGTTCTTC
>TRBJ2-3|TRBV7-2|TRBD2|many
CASSPASGGISDTQYF
TGTGCCAGCAGCCCCGCTAGCGGGGGGATATCAGATACGCAGTATTTT
>TRBJ2-1|TRBV5-1|TRBD1|many
CASSLAPSGGVEQFF
TGCGCCAGCAGCTTGGCCCCCTCAGGGGGCGTAGAGCAGTTCTTC
>TRBJ1-1|TRBV5-1|.|many
CASSLVPGMNTEAFF
TGCGCCAGCAGCTTGGTTCCAGGGATGAACACTGAAGCTTTCTTT
>TRBJ2-1|TRBV7-9|TRBD2|many
CASSFSGVDEQFF
TGTGCCAGCAGCTTTAGCGGGGTGGATGAGCAGTTCTTC
>TRBJ2-7|TRBV11-2|.|many
CASGFGGAFTYEQYF
TGTGCCAGCGGATTTGGGGGGGCCTTCACCTACGAGCAGTACTTC
>TRBJ1-2|TRBV12-3/TRBV12-4|.|few
CASVGSGWGGYTF
TGTGCCAGCGTGGGGTCTGGTTGGGGCGGCTACACCTTC